Each of the 14 T cell receptor beta chains below was sequenced from the same sample in a study of identical twins. MiXCR was run by TCRdb on the 5' RACE reads, yielding one entry per CDR3 protein. The data hold some 560,000 distinct CDR3 sequences, with 7.5% to 10% observed a single time. The same sample was also studied in work on yellow fever vaccine responses in identical twins.

Material for sequencing was PBMCs. All receptors come from a woman between 18 and 29 years old in good health.

At least ten counts were recorded for this clonotype. The chain uses TRBV29-1 and TRBJ2-4; perhaps TRBD1 as D (6 bases). Deletions cut 4 bases from V and 4 bases from J, with 11 bases between. The CDR3 extends over 13 amino acids. Germline loops: CDR1 SQVTM, CDR2 ANQGSEA. The CDR3 loop is CSVGDRKKNIQYF. The CDR3 region has the DNA TGCAGCGTTGGTGACAGGAAGAAAAACATTCAGTACTTC.

This clonotype was seen only a few times. The V and J genes are TRBV29-1 and TRBJ2-6; 8 positions agree with TRBD2. The CDR3 contains 14 residues. CDR1 SQVTM and CDR2 ANQGSEA come from the germline V gene. V shed 6 bases and J 4 bases; nucleotides not matched to a gene: 5. The CDR3 DNA follows: TGCAGCGTCCGCCGGGGGGGCGGGGCCAACGTCCTGACTTTC. Protein product: CSVRRGGGANVLTF.

This clonotype has more than one count but fewer than ten. This chain links TRBV7-2 with TRBJ2-3; D unresolved. Between the trimmed V and J ends, which lost 2 bases and 5 bases, there was a span of 8 bases. The CDR3 has 13 amino acids. Germline V CDR1 and CDR2: SGHTA, FQGNSA. CDR3 sequence (DNA): TGTGCCAGCAGCTTAAGGATGATAGATACGCAGTATTTT. Amino acid sequence: CASSLRMIDTQYF.

This clonotype appeared a few times. This rearrangement joins TRBV29-1 to TRBJ2-1; tentatively, D is TRBD2 (7 bases). Trimming removed 7 bases from V and 8 bases from J, with 15 bases in between. The CDR3 consists of 12 residues. Germline CDR1 is SQVTM and CDR2 is ANQGSEA. CDR3 sequence reads: CSAEGGGDEQFF. Written as DNA, the CDR3 is TGCAGCGCCGAAGGGGGAGGGGATGAGCAGTTCTTC.

Ten or more counts support this clonotype. The chain has TRBV11-1 and TRBJ2-1; 7 positions agree with TRBD2. Germline CDR1 is SGHAT and CDR2 is FQDESV (reference sequence). CDR3 length: 21 residues. The V gene end was trimmed by 4 bases and the J gene end by 1 base; junction bases not matched to a gene: 22. The CDR3 DNA follows: TGTGCCAGCAGCTCCCCACCACTCCTGGGGGGGAGTGACCTATCCTACAATGAGCAGTTCTTC. Protein sequence: CASSSPPLLGGSDLSYNEQFF.

This clonotype was counted many times. V gene TRBV27 combines with J gene TRBJ2-2, with 7 bases that match TRBD1. From germline, CDR1 is MNHEY and CDR2 SMNVEV (reference sequence). Germline trimming cut 0 bases from V and 6 bases from J; bases unmatched to any gene: 10. The length of the CDR3 is 17 residues. In nucleotides, the CDR3 is TGTGCCAGCAGTTTATCGCCTACAGGGGCGGTCTCCGGGGAGCTGTTTTTT. Translating it yields CASSLSPTGAVSGELFF.

This clonotype was recorded at least ten times. A read error may account for a junction end that differs from germline. V usage is TRBV5-1 and J usage is TRBJ2-7; no firm D call. This CDR3 spans 13 amino acids. Per germline, CDR1 SGHRS and CDR2 YFSETQ. For the CDR3, the DNA is TGTGCCAGCAGCTTAGTAGGCTCCTACGAGCAGTACTTC. This codes for CASSLVGSYEQYF. The full variable domain, its missing parts supplied by reference TRBV5-1 and TRBJ2-7, is KAGVTQTPRYLIKTRGQQVTLSCSPISGHRSVSWYQQTPGQGLQFLFEYFSETQRNKGNFPGRFSGRQFSNSRSEMNVSTLELGDSALYLCASSLVGSYEQYFGPGTRLTVT.

In its sample, this clonotype was seen a few times. This chain links TRBV28 with TRBJ2-5; a possible D gene is TRBD2 (5 bases). The CDR3 consists of 12 residues. Deletions cut 7 bases from V and 5 bases from J, with 11 bases between. The germline CDR1 and CDR2 sequences are MDHEN and SYDVKM. This CDR3 reads CASTYSGETQYF. In DNA, the CDR3 is TGTGCCAGCACCTACTCGGGGGAGACCCAGTACTTC.

This clonotype was recorded at least ten times. This chain connects TRBV28 to TRBJ2-7, with 7 bases fitting TRBD2. V was clipped by 7 bases and J by 4 bases; unmatched bases: 7. The CDR3 sequence is 13 residues long. Germline V gives CDR1 MDHEN, CDR2 SYDVKM. CDR3: CASTRGVGYEQYF. As DNA, the CDR3 is TGTGCCAGCACCCGGGGGGTGGGTTACGAGCAGTACTTC.

The rearrangement joins TRBV5-1 to TRBJ2-7; 10 bases fit TRBD1. The CDR3 is 15 amino acids. Trimming at V came to 1 base and at J to 5 bases, leaving 6 bases not matched to a gene. The germline V gene has CDR1 SGHRS and CDR2 YFSETQ. In DNA form, the CDR3 reads TGCGCCAGCAGCTTGACCGGGACAGGGGATCACGAGCAGTACTTC. Its translation is CASSLTGTGDHEQYF.

This clonotype was seen ten or more times. The V call is TRBV5-1, the J call TRBJ2-2; the D gene is possibly TRBD1 (6 bases). The CDR3 length is 14 residues. The ends were cut back, 0 bases at V and 7 bases at J, with 10 bases in the middle. From germline, CDR1 is SGHRS and CDR2 YFSETQ. Here the CDR3 reads CASSLAGAGGELFF. As DNA, the CDR3 is TGCGCCAGCAGCTTGGCAGGGGCTGGCGGGGAGCTGTTTTTT.

The rearrangement uses TRBV7-2 and TRBJ1-2, with D hard to call. The CDR3 contains 10 residues. V lost 1 base, J lost 7 bases, and 1 base lay in between. CDR1 and CDR2 (germline): SGHTA, FQGNSA. CDR3 in amino acids: CASSLGGYTF. CDR3 sequence (DNA): TGTGCCAGCAGCTTAGGTGGCTACACCTTC.

The CDR3: CSAARRFVGSGYTF. In DNA form, the CDR3 reads TGCAGTGCCGCTCGGAGATTTGTAGGTTCTGGCTACACCTTC. The chain carries TRBV20-1 and TRBJ1-2; D remains ambiguous. The ends were cut back, 6 bases at V and 7 bases at J, with 21 bases in the middle. The CDR3 length is 14 residues. CDR1 DFQATT and CDR2 SNEGSKA come from the germline V gene (reference sequence).

With respect to this clonotype: Being one base from a much bigger clone, this may be a read error. CDR3 residues: CASSQEASPYNEHFF. DNA for the CDR3: TGTGCCAGCAGCCAAGAGGCCAGCCCCTACAATGAGCACTTCTTC. The V and J genes are TRBV3-1 and TRBJ2-1; D remains ambiguous. Germline loops: CDR1 LGHDT, CDR2 YNNKEL (reference sequence). The CDR3 runs to 15 residues.